This entry lists 22 T cell receptor beta chains sequenced from one sample in a study of blood T cells in healthy people across ages. Combining a sample-barcoded 5' primer with a J-beta primer mix, a second PCR ran for roughly 7 to 11 cycles. TCRdb called the 5' RACE reads again in MiXCR, with one record for every CDR3 protein. Of 850,000 to 1,300,000 distinct CDR3 sequences listed, around 43% are singletons. The source material was blood. The receptors here all came from a woman aged 55-69 years in good health.

The chain couples TRBV5-1 to TRBJ2-1; 11 bases align to TRBD1. The V gene end was trimmed by 4 bases and the J gene end by 3 bases; junction bases not matched to a gene: 6. CDR1 and CDR2 from the germline V gene are SGHRS and YFSETQ. This CDR3 spans 16 amino acids. The CDR3 sequence: CASSVDGTGGYNEQFF. As DNA, the CDR3 is TGCGCCAGCAGCGTGGATGGGACAGGGGGCTACAATGAGCAGTTCTTC.

The chain carries TRBV10-3 and TRBJ2-4; 9 bases agree with TRBD1. The tail of the sequence fits TRBJ2-5 better, so the J call may be wrong. This CDR3 region has 12 residues. CDR1 and CDR2 (germline): ENHRY, SYGVKD. The CDR3 nucleotides read TGTGCCATCGGGGACAGGGCTGAGACCCAGTACTTC. It yields the protein CAIGDRAETQYF.

V usage is TRBV20-1 and J usage is TRBJ2-1, with 7 bases that match TRBD1. The CDR3 loop spans 13 amino acids. The junction had 11 bases not matched to a gene; V was cut back by 5 bases and J by 10 bases. The germline V gene encodes CDR1 DFQATT and CDR2 SNEGSKA (reference sequence). DNA for the CDR3: TGCAGTGCTTTAGGACAGGAATCCTACGAGCAGTTCTTC. Translated: CSALGQESYEQFF.

The chain is built from TRBV28 and TRBJ2-5, with 8 bases lining up with TRBD1. With 9 bases clipped from V and 5 bases from J, the junction kept 5 bases outside the gene matches. Germline V gene sequence: CDR1 MDHEN, CDR2 SYDVKM. CDR3 size: 12 residues. CDR3 DNA: TGTGCCAGTCAAACAGGGGGTGAGACCCAGTACTTC. Translating it yields CASQTGGETQYF. The complete variable domain, with remaining parts taken from reference TRBV28 and TRBJ2-5, reads DVKVTQSSRYLVKRTGEKVFLECVQDMDHENMFWYRQDPGLGLRLIYFSYDVKMKEKGDIPEGYSVSREKKERFSLILESASTNQTSMYLCASQTGGETQYFGPGTRLLVL.

V usage is TRBV20-1 and J usage is TRBJ2-7, with D possibly being TRBD1 (6 bases). The V end was cut by 5 bases, the J end by 4 bases, with 9 bases between. This CDR3 has 11 residues. In germline, CDR1 is DFQATT, CDR2 SNEGSKA (reference sequence). CDR3 in amino acids: CSAQQGYEQYF. The CDR3, as DNA: TGCAGTGCTCAACAGGGTTACGAGCAGTACTTC.

The V call is TRBV29-1, the J call TRBJ1-5, with 8 bases that match TRBD1. Germline V gives CDR1 SQVTM, CDR2 ANQGSEA. Losses at the gene ends were 6 bases for V and 4 bases for J; bases not matched to a gene: 5. The CDR3 is 13 residues long. Here the CDR3 DNA reads TGCAGCGTCGGACAGGGTACAAATCAGCCCCAGCATTTT. Its protein product is CSVGQGTNQPQHF.

This chain connects TRBV20-1 to TRBJ2-5, with D perhaps TRBD1 (6 bases). The J call may be wrong; the DNA end is better matched by TRBJ2-7. This CDR3 is built from 14 residues. CDR1 DFQATT and CDR2 SNEGSKA come from the germline V gene (reference sequence). CDR3 nucleotides: TGCAGTGCTAGAGATTTGGCTAGAGGGGGCGAGCAGTACTTC. It translates to CSARDLARGGEQYF.

A few counts support this clonotype. V gene TRBV6-2 or TRBV6-3 combines with J gene TRBJ2-7; 8 nucleotides agree with TRBD2. CDR1 and CDR2 (germline): MNHEY, SVGEGT. V shed 2 bases, J shed 4 bases, and the junction held 1 base outside the gene matches. This CDR3 has 13 amino acids. The DNA of the CDR3 is TGTGCCAGCAGTTACGCGGGGGGTTACGAGCAGTACTTC. Translated: CASSYAGGYEQYF.

The chain links TRBV5-1 to TRBJ2-1; tentatively, D is TRBD2 (5 bases). CDR1 and CDR2 (germline): SGHRS, YFSETQ. Trimming removed 4 bases from V and 8 bases from J, with 19 bases in between. The CDR3 extends over 15 amino acids. The CDR3 region is CASSRASGRLYEQFF. CDR3 nucleotides: TGCGCCAGCAGCAGGGCCAGCGGACGACTCTATGAGCAGTTCTTC.

This rearrangement joins TRBV5-6 to TRBJ2-5, with TRBD2 identical over 9 bases. With V trimmed by 1 base and J by 5 bases, 9 bases remained unmatched. CDR1 is SGHDT, CDR2 YYEEEE, per germline. The CDR3 contains 16 residues. This CDR3 reads CASSLFEREEVETQYF. As DNA, the CDR3 is TGTGCCAGCAGCTTGTTTGAGCGGGAGGAGGTGGAGACCCAGTACTTC.

The chain is built from TRBV7-2 and TRBJ2-3; 9 nucleotides match TRBD1. The V segment lost 5 bases and the J segment 4 bases; nucleotides outside the gene matches: 10. In germline, CDR1 is SGHTA, CDR2 FQGNSA. The CDR3 loop spans 16 amino acids. The CDR3 loop reads CASSAGTGFRADTQYF. The CDR3 DNA sequence: TGTGCCAGCAGCGCCGGGACAGGGTTCCGGGCAGATACGCAGTATTTT.

This clonotype showed up just a few times. V gene TRBV24-1 combines with J gene TRBJ2-1; 9 bases align to TRBD2. This CDR3 has 15 residues. Germline V gives CDR1 KGHDR, CDR2 SFDVKD. V was clipped by 4 bases and J by 6 bases; unmatched bases: 6. CDR3 sequence: CATSDPGLAGNEQFF. Written as DNA, the CDR3 is TGTGCCACCAGTGACCCGGGACTAGCCGGCAATGAGCAGTTCTTC.

The chain carries TRBV12-3 or TRBV12-4 and TRBJ2-1; 9 bases are shared with TRBD2. CDR3 size: 16 residues. V gave up 6 bases and J gave up 8 bases; unmatched junction bases: 14. The CDR3 DNA reads TGTGCCAGCAGGGGGGTCCAGCGGGAGGTAGTCCATGAGCAGTTCTTC. It codes for CASRGVQREVVHEQFF.

This chain links TRBV30 with TRBJ2-3, with D tentatively TRBD1 or TRBD2 (5 bases each). There are 13 residues in the CDR3. The V gene lost 2 bases and the J gene lost 2 bases, with 8 bases spanning the gap. CDR1 and CDR2 (germline): GTSNPN, SVGIG (reference sequence). CDR3 nucleotide sequence: TGTGCCTGGAGTCAAGGGACCACAGATACGCAGTATTTT. It codes for CAWSQGTTDTQYF.

This clonotype has a count of ten or more. The rearrangement links TRBV29-1 to TRBJ2-1; 11 nucleotides agree with TRBD1. The germline gives CDR1 SQVTM, CDR2 ANQGSEA. Losses at the gene ends were 5 bases for V and 9 bases for J; bases not matched to a gene: 6. The CDR3 has 13 residues. CDR3 region: CSVRPGTGGEQFF. Written as DNA, the CDR3 is TGCAGCGTTCGTCCCGGGACAGGGGGTGAGCAGTTCTTC.

The genes are TRBV10-1 and TRBJ2-1; no reliable D call. The CDR3 has 13 residues. Per the germline V gene, CDR1 is WNHNN and CDR2 is SYGVQD (reference sequence). V was shortened by 0 bases and J by 10 bases, with 10 bases between the two germline ends. Here the CDR3 DNA reads TGCGCCAGCAGTGAGTCCCAACTATCCGAGCAGTTCTTC. Its protein product is CASSESQLSEQFF.

The genes are TRBV6-5 and TRBJ2-4; D is unresolved. The DNA matches TRBJ2-7 better at its end, which makes the J call doubtful. This CDR3 has 13 amino acids. Germline CDR1 reads MNHEY; CDR2 reads SVGAGI. CDR3 in DNA: TGTGCCAGCAGTTACACCTTTTCCTACGAGCAGTACTTC. Translation gives CASSYTFSYEQYF.

This rearrangement joins TRBV6-5 to TRBJ1-4, with a weak D call TRBD1 (5 bases). Germline-derived CDR1 and CDR2 are MNHEY and SVGAGI. The CDR3 spans 15 residues. V was shortened by 4 bases and J by 8 bases, with 17 bases between the two germline ends. CDR3 loop: CASSFSQGRWEKLFF. CDR3 sequence (DNA): TGTGCCAGCAGTTTCTCGCAGGGAAGGTGGGAAAAACTGTTTTTT.

The chain links TRBV4-1 to TRBJ2-5, with no clear D. With 0 bases removed from V and 5 bases from J, the gap between germline ends came to 13 bases. The V gene's germline CDR1 is MGHRA and CDR2 YSYEKL. The CDR3 runs 15 residues. CDR3 sequence (DNA): TGCGCCAGCAGCCAAGATCTGATTGGGGATGAGACCCAGTACTTC. Protein product: CASSQDLIGDETQYF.

This clonotype was detected only a few times. The rearrangement links TRBV29-1 to TRBJ1-2; D is possibly TRBD1 (5 bases). This CDR3 is built from 11 residues. V lost 7 bases, J lost 4 bases, and 10 bases lay in between. The germline CDR1 and CDR2 sequences are SQVTM and ANQGSEA. The CDR3 sequence: CSARAGYGYTF. The CDR3, as DNA: TGCAGCGCCAGGGCTGGCTATGGCTACACCTTC. The variable domain in full, with the rest retrieved from reference TRBV29-1 and TRBJ1-2, is SAVISQKPSRDICQRGTSLTIQCQVDSQVTMMFWYRQQPGQSLTLIATANQGSEATYESGFVIDKFPISRPNLTFSTLTVSNMSPEDSSIYLCSARAGYGYTFGSGTRLTVV.

The table lists this clonotype with a few counts. The chain joins TRBV27 to TRBJ1-5; tentative D call: TRBD1 (5 bases). The CDR3 runs to 13 residues. Germline V gene data show CDR1 as MNHEY and CDR2 as SMNVEV (reference sequence). Trimming pared 7 bases from V and 2 bases from J, leaving 9 bases between. The CDR3 spells CASTRVGNQPQHF. As DNA, the CDR3 is TGTGCCAGCACCAGGGTAGGCAATCAGCCCCAGCATTTT.

The chain uses TRBV5-1 and TRBJ1-1; 9 nucleotides line up with TRBD1. Germline V lookup: CDR1 SGHRS, CDR2 YFSETQ. The V segment lost 3 bases and the J segment 0 bases; nucleotides outside the gene matches: 6. This CDR3 comprises 16 residues. CDR3 residues: CASSSRTGALNTEAFF. CDR3 bases: TGCGCCAGCAGCTCCCGGACAGGGGCTTTGAACACTGAAGCTTTCTTT.